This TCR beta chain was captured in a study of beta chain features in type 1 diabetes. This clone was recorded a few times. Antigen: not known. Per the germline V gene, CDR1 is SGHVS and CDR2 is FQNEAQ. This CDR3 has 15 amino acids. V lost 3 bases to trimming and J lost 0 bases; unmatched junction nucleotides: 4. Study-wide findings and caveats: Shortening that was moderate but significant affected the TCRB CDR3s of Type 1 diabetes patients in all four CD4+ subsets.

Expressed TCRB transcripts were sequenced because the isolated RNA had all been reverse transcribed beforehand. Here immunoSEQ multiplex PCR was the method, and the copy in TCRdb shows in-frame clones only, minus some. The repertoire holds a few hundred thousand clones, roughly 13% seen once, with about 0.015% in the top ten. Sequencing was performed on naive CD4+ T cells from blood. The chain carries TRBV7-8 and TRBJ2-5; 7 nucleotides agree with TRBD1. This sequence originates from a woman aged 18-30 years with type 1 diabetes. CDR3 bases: TGTGCCAGCAGCTTTGGGACAGAATACCAAGAGACCCAGTACTTC. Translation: CASSFGTEYQETQYF.